This T cell receptor beta chain is from a study of T cell responses to AZD1222 COVID-19 vaccine. As for the study in general: Pooled samples include second doses given at about 4 or 12 weeks. Broader study findings: The study found vaccine-associated CD4 TCRs spanning spike, dominant at 160-218 and 743-854. Possibly, clonal diversity was underestimated; donors were largely white British and included more females.

The protocol was immunoSEQ multiplex PCR, while the TCRdb copy is restricted to in-frame clones and leaves out a portion. Among 130,000 or so clones listed, roughly 92% were seen once. Notes on this clone: Its cognate antigen is unknown.

The material was peripheral blood, obtained on day 0 of AZD1222 vaccination. The clonotype comes from an adult in good health.

The CDR3 nucleotides read TGTGCCAGCAGTGCTCTCTCCTTAAATGAGCAGTTCTTC. Translation gives CASSALSLNEQFF. The J gene is TRBJ2-1, the V gene TRBV11-3; D is unresolved. The CDR3 is made up of 13 amino acids. Germline V gene sequence: CDR1 SGHNT, CDR2 YENEEA. V gave up 6 bases and J gave up 7 bases, with 13 bases separating them.